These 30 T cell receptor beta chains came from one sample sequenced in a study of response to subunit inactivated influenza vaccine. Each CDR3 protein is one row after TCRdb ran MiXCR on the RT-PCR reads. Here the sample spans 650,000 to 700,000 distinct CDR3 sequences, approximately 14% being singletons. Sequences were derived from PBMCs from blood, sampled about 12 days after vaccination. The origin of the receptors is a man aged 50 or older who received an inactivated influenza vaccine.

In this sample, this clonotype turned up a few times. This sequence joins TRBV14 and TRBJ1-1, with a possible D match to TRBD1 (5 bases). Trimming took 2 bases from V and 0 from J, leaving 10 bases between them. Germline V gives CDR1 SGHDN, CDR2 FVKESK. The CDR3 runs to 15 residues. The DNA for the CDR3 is TGTGCCAGCAGCCAATGGGACGGAGTGAACACTGAAGCTTTCTTT. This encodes CASSQWDGVNTEAFF.

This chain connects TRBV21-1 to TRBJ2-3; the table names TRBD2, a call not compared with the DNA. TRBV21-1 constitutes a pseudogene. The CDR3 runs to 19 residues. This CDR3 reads CASSYGTSGRDRRLYTQYF. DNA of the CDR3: TGTGCCAGCAGCTACGGGACTAGCGGGAGGGACCGTCGATTATATACGCAGTATTTT.

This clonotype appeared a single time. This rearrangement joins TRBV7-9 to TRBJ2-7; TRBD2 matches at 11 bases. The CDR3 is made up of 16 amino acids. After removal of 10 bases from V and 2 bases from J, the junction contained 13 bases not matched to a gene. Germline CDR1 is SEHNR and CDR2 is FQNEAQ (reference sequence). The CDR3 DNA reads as TGTGCCATCCCAAGCGGGGGACTAGCGGTAACCTACGAGCAGTACTTC. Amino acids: CAIPSGGLAVTYEQYF.

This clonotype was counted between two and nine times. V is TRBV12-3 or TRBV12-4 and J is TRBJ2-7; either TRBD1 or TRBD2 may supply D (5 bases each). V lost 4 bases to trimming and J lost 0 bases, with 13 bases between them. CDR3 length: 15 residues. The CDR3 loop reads CASSSRSGASYEQYF. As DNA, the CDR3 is TGTGCCAGCAGTTCCCGGTCCGGGGCCTCCTACGAGCAGTACTTC.

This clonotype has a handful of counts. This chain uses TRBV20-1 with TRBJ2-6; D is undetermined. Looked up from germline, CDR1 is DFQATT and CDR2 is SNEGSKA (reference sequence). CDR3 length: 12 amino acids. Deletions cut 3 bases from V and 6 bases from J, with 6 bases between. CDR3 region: CSASAQANVLTF. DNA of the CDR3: TGCAGTGCTAGTGCCCAGGCCAACGTCCTGACTTTC.

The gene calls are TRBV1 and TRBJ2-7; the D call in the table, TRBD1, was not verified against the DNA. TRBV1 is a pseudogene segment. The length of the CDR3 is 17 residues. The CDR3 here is CTSSQDRQEGVGYEQYF. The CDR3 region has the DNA TGCACCAGCAGCCAAGACCGACAGGAGGGTGTAGGGTACGAGCAGTACTTC.

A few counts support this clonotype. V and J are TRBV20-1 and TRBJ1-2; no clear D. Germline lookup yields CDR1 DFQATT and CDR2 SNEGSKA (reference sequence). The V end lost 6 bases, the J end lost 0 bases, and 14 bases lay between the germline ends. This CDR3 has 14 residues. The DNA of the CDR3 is TGCAGTGCCAGGACGCCCGGAACTAACTATGGCTACACCTTC. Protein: CSARTPGTNYGYTF.

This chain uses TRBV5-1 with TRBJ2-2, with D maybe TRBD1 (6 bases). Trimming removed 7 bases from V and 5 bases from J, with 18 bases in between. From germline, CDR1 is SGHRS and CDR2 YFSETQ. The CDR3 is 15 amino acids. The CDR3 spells CASGTTPGATGELFF. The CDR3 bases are TGCGCCAGCGGGACCACCCCAGGGGCGACCGGGGAGCTGTTTTTT.

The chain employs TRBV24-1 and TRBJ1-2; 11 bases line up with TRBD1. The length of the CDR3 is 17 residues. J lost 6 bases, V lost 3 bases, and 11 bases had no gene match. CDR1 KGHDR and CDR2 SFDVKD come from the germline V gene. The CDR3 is CATSDARSRDRGNGYTF. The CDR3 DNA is TGTGCCACCAGTGATGCCCGCTCTCGGGACAGGGGGAATGGCTACACCTTC.

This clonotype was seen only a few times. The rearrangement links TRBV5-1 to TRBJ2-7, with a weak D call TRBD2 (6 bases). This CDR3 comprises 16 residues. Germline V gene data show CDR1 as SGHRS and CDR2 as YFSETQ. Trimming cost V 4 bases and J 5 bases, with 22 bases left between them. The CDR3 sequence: CASSGGFGVGRHEQYF. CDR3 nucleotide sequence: TGCGCCAGCAGCGGGGGGTTTGGGGTTGGCCGTCACGAGCAGTACTTC.

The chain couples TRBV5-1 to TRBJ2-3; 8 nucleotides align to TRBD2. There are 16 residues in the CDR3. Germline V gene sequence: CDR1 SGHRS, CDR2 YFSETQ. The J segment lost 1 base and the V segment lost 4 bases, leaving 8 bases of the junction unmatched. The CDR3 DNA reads TGCGCCAGCAGCGTACCGGGGGGGCCCGGCACAGATACGCAGTATTTT. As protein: CASSVPGGPGTDTQYF.

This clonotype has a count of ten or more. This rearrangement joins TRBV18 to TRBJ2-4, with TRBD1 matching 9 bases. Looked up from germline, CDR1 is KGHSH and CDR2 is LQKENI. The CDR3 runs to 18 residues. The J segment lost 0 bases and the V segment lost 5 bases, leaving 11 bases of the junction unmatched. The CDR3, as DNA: TGTGCCAGCTCAGGTCCCGGGACAGGGATTGAAGCCAAAAACATTCAGTACTTC. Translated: CASSGPGTGIEAKNIQYF. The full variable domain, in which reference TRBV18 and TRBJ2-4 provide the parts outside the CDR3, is NAGVMQNPRHLVRRRGQEARLRCSPMKGHSHVYWYRQLPEEGLKFMVYLQKENIIDESGMPKERFSAEFPKEGPSILRIQQVVRGDSAAYFCASSGPGTGIEAKNIQYFGAGTRLSVL.

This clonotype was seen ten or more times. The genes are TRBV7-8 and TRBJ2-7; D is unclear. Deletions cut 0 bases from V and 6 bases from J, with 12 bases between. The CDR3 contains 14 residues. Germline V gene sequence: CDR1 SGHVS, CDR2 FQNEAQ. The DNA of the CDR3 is TGTGCCAGCAGCTTAGCGGGTCGTTCCGTCGAGCAGTACTTC. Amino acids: CASSLAGRSVEQYF.

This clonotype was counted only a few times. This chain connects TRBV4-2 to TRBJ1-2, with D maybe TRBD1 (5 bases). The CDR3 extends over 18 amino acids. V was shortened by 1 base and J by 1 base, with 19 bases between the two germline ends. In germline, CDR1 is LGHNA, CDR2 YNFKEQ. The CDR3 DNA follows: TGTGCCAGCAGCCAAGCGGGTGGAGGGGCGAGAAATAACTATGGCTACACCTTC. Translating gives CASSQAGGGARNNYGYTF.

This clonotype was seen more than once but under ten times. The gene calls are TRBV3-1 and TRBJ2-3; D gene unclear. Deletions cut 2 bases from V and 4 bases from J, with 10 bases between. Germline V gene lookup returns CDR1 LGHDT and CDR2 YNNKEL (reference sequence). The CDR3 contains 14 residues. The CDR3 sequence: CASSQSSRADTQYF. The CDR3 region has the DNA TGTGCCAGCAGCCAAAGTAGTAGAGCAGATACGCAGTATTTT.

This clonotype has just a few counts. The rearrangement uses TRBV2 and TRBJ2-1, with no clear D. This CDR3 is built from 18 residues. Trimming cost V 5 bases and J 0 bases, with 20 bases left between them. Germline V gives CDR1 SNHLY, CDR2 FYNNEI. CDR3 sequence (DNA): TGTGCCAGCAGTACCCCCCCACTCCAGATCCGCTCCTACAATGAGCAGTTCTTC. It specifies CASSTPPLQIRSYNEQFF.

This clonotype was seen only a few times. The CDR3 loop is CASSPGTGRTDTQYF. The DNA for the CDR3 is TGTGCCAGCAGCCCGGGTACAGGGAGGACTGATACGCAGTATTTT. The V gene is TRBV5-6, the J gene TRBJ2-3; perhaps D is TRBD1 or TRBD2 (6 bases each). Trimming removed 4 bases at V and 6 bases at J, with 18 bases between. The germline V gene has CDR1 SGHDT and CDR2 YYEEEE. The CDR3 loop spans 15 amino acids.

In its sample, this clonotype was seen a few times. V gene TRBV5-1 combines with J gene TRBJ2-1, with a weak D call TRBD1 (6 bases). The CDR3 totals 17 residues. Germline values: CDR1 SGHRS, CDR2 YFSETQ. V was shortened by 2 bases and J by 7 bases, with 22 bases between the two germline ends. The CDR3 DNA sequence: TGCGCCAGCAGCTTTGTTGGAGGTCGAAGAGGGACAAATGAGCAGTTCTTC. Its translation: CASSFVGGRRGTNEQFF. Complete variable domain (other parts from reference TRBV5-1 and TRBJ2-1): KAGVTQTPRYLIKTRGQQVTLSCSPISGHRSVSWYQQTPGQGLQFLFEYFSETQRNKGNFPGRFSGRQFSNSRSEMNVSTLELGDSALYLCASSFVGGRRGTNEQFFGPGTRLTVL.

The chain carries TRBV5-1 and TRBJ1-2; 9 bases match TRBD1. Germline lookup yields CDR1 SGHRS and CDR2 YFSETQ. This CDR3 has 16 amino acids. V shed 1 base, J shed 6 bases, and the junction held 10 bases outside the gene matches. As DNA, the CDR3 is TGCGCCAGCAGCTTGAGGCCGGGACAGGGATTCCATGGCTACACCTTC. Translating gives CASSLRPGQGFHGYTF. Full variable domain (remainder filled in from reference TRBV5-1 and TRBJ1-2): KAGVTQTPRYLIKTRGQQVTLSCSPISGHRSVSWYQQTPGQGLQFLFEYFSETQRNKGNFPGRFSGRQFSNSRSEMNVSTLELGDSALYLCASSLRPGQGFHGYTFGSGTRLTVV.

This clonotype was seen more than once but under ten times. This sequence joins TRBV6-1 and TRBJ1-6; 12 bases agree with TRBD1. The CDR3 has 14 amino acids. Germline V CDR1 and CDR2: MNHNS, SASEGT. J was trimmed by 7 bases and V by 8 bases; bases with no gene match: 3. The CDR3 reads CASGTGGLNSPLHF. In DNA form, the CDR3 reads TGTGCCAGCGGGACAGGGGGCCTCAATTCACCCCTCCACTTT.

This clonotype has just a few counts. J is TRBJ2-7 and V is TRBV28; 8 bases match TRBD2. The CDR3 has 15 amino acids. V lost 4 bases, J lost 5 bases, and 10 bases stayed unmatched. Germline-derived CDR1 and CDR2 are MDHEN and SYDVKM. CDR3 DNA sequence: TGTGCCAGCAGTTCCGGGGAGCGGGAGATCGACGAGCAGTACTTC. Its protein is CASSSGEREIDEQYF. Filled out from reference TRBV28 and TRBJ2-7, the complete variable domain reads DVKVTQSSRYLVKRTGEKVFLECVQDMDHENMFWYRQDPGLGLRLIYFSYDVKMKEKGDIPEGYSVSREKKERFSLILESASTNQTSMYLCASSSGEREIDEQYFGPGTRLTVT.

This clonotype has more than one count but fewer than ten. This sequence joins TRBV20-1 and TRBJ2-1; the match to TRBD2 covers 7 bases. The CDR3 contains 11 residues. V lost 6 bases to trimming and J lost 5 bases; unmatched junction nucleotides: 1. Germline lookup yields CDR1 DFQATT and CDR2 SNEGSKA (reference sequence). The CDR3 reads CSARENNEQFF. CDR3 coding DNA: TGCAGTGCGCGGGAGAACAATGAGCAGTTCTTC.

The DNA of the CDR3 is TGCAGTGCTGGCAGTAGCGGGAGTGGCCAAGAGACCCAGTACTTC. Amino acids: CSAGSSGSGQETQYF. The chain has TRBV20-1 and TRBJ2-5; 9 bases match TRBD2. The CDR3 covers 15 residues. Germline V gives CDR1 DFQATT, CDR2 SNEGSKA (reference sequence). The ends lost 5 bases at V and 1 base at J; junction bases unmatched: 8.

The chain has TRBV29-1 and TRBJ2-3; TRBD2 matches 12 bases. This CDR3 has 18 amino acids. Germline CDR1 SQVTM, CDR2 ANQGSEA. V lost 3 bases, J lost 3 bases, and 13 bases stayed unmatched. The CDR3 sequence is CSVDGLPTSGSWTDTQYF. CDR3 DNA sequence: TGCAGCGTTGATGGCCTCCCGACTAGCGGGAGTTGGACAGATACGCAGTATTTT.

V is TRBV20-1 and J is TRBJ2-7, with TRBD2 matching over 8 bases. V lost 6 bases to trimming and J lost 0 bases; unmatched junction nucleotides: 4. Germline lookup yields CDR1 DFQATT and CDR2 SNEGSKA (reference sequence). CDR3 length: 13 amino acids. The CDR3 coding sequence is TGCAGTGCCGGAGCGGGGGACTCCTACGAGCAGTACTTC. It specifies CSAGAGDSYEQYF.

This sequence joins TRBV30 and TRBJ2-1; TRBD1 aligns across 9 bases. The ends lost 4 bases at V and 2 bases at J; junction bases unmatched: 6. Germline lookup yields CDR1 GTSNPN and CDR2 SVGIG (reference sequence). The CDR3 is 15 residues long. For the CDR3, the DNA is TGTGCCTGGACCGTGGGACAGGGACCCTACAATGAGCAGTTCTTC. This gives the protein CAWTVGQGPYNEQFF.

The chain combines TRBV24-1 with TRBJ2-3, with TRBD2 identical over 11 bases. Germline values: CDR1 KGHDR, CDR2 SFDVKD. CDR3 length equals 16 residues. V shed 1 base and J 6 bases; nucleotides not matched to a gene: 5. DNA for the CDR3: TGTGCCACCAGTGATTTAGCTAGCGGGGGGCAGGATACGCAGTATTTT. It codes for CATSDLASGGQDTQYF.

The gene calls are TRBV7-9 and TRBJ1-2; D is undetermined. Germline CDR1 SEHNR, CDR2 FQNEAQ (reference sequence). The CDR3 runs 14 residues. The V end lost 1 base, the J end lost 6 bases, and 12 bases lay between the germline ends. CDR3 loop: CASSLVSPVDGYTF. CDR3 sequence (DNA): TGTGCCAGCAGCTTAGTGAGCCCCGTCGATGGCTACACCTTC.

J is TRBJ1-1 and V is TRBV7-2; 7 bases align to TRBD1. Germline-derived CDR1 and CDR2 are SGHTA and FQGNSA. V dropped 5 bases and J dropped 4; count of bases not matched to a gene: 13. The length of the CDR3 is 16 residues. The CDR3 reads CASSPGRLGGGTEAFF. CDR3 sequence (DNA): TGTGCCAGCAGCCCTGGGCGATTAGGGGGCGGCACTGAAGCTTTCTTT.

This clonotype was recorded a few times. CDR3 in DNA: TGCGCCAGCAGCTTACGTGACGGACCTAATTCACCCCTCCACTTT. This gives the protein CASSLRDGPNSPLHF. This sequence joins TRBV5-1 and TRBJ1-6; D is undetermined. The CDR3 consists of 15 residues. Per the germline V gene, CDR1 is SGHRS and CDR2 is YFSETQ. V was clipped by 2 bases and J by 6 bases, with 12 bases between them.